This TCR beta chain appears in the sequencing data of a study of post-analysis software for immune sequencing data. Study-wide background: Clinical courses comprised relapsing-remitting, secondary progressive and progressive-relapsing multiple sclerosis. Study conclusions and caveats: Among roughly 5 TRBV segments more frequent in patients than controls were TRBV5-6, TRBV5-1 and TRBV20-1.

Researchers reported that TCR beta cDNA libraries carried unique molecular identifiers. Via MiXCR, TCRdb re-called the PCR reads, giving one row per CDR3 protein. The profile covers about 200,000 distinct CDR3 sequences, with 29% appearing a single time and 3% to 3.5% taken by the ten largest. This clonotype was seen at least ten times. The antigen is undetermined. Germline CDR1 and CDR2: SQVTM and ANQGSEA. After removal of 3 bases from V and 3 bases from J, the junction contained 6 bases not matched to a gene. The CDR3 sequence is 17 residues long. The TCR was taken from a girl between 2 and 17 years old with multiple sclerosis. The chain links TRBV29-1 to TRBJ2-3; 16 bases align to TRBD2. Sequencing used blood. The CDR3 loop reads CSVDTGLAGGRTDTQYF. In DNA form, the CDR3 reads TGCAGCGTTGACACGGGACTAGCGGGAGGGCGAACAGATACGCAGTATTTT.